This T cell receptor beta chain is from a study of blood T cell repertoires in COVID-19. Whole-study context: T cells, B-cell-depleted T cells, or PBMCs provided the cDNA or gDNA that served as material.

Original data processing: Scientists estimated how many nucleated cells there were by amplifying reference gene primers. The repertoire was sequenced with immunoSEQ multiplex PCR; TCRdb's copy has only in-frame clones and lacks some. V and J calls and clone size are those listed in that table; D and trimming were worked out from the DNA. The sample has roughly 190,000 clones, 84% seen once; the top ten hold 3.2%. Clinical history reported by participants formed the basis on which cohorts were assigned. Two negative PCRs, clearance, or symptom resolution had been documented for recovered Cohort 3 donors. V lost 2 bases, J lost 3 bases, and 9 bases lay in between. CDR1 and CDR2 (germline): SGHTS, YDEGEE. The CDR3 loop spans 14 amino acids.

The clonotype comes from a woman in her thirties who had recovered from COVID-19. The specimen was PBMCs or T cells enriched from blood (not recorded which). This chain joins TRBV5-8 and TRBJ1-5; D may be TRBD1 (6 bases). CDR3 DNA sequence: TGTGCCAGCAGCTTTGGACAGATCAATCAGCCCCAGCATTTT. Translation gives CASSFGQINQPQHF.